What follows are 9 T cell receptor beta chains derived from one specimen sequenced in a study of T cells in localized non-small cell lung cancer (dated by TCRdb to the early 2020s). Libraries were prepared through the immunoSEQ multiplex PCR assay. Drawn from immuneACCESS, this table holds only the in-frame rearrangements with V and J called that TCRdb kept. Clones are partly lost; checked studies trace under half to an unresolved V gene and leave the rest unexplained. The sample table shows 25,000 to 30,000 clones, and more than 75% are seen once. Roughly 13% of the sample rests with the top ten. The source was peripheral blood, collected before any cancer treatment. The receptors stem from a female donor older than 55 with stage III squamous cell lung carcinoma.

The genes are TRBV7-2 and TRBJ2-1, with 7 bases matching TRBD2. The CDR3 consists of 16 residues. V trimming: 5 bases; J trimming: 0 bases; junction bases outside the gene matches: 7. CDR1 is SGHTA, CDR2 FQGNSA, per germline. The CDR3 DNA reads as TGTGCCAGCAGCCCTCCCTCGGGGGGCTCCTACAATGAGCAGTTCTTC. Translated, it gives CASSPPSGGSYNEQFF.

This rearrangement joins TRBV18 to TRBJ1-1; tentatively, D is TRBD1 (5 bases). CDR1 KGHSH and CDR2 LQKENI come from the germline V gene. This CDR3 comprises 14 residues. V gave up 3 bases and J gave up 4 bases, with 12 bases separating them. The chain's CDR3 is CASSPTRETTEAFF. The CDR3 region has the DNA TGTGCCAGCTCACCTACCAGGGAAACCACTGAAGCTTTCTTT.

For the CDR3, the DNA is TGTGCCAGCAGCCCGGACAGGGGGCTTGTAGATACGCAGTATTTT. This encodes CASSPDRGLVDTQYF. The chain has TRBV5-4 and TRBJ2-3, with TRBD1 matching 11 bases. The ends lost 4 bases at V and 5 bases at J; junction bases unmatched: 6. Per germline, CDR1 SGHNT and CDR2 YYREEE (reference sequence). CDR3 length equals 15 residues.

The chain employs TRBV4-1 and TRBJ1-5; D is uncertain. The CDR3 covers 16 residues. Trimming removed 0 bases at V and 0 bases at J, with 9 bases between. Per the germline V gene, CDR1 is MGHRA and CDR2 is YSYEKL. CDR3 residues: CASSQEAVYSNQPQHF. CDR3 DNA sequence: TGCGCCAGCAGCCAAGAAGCGGTCTATAGCAATCAGCCCCAGCATTTT.

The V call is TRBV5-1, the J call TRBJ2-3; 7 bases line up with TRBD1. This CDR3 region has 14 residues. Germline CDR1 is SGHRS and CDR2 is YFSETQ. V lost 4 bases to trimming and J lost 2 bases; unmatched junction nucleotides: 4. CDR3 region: CASSPDRPTDTQYF. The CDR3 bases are TGCGCCAGCAGCCCGGACAGGCCCACAGATACGCAGTATTTT.

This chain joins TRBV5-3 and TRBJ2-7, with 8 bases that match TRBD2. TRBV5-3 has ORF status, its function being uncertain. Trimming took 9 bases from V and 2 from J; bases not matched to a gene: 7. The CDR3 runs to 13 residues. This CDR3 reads CANSGSSPYEQYF. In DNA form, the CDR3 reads TGTGCCAACAGCGGGAGCTCCCCCTACGAGCAGTACTTC.

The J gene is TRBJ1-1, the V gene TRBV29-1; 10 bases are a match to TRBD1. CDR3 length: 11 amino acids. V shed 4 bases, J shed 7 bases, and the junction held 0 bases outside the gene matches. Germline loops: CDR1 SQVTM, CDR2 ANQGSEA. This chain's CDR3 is CSVGDRGEAFF. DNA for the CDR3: TGCAGCGTTGGGGACAGGGGTGAAGCTTTCTTT.

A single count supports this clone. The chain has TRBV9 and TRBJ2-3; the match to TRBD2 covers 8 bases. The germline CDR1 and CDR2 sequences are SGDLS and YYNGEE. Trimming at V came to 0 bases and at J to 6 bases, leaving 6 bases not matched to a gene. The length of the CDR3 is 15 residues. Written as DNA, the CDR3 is TGTGCCAGCAGCGTAGCGGGGGGGAGGATGGATACGCAGTATTTT. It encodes CASSVAGGRMDTQYF.

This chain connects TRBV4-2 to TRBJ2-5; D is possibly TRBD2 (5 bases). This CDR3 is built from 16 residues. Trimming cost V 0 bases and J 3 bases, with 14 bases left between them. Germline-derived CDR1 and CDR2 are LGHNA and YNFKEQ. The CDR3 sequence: CASSQDGRAGKETQYF. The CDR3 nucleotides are TGTGCCAGCAGCCAAGATGGGCGGGCGGGCAAAGAGACCCAGTACTTC.